This T cell receptor beta chain stems from a study of T cells in Graves' hyperthyroidism and ophthalmopathy. Clinical symptoms, serum thyroxine, TRAb, thyroid ultrasound and orbital computed tomography informed diagnoses. TCR beta CDR3 regions were amplified from RNA. The TCR CDR3 was amplified in a first-round RT-PCR using the HTBI primer set. TCRdb reprocessed the multiplex PCR reads via MiXCR and lists one record per CDR3 protein. The table shows around 600,000 distinct CDR3 sequences, with about 16% occurring only once. This CDR3 contains 14 residues. Per the germline V gene, CDR1 is SGHRS and CDR2 is YFSETQ. With V trimmed by 1 base and J by 5 bases, 5 bases remained unmatched.

The sequence came from a woman between 40 and 55 years old with Graves' ophthalmopathy. The gene calls are TRBV5-1 and TRBJ2-5; 7 nucleotides align to TRBD2. Sequencing used blood. Here the CDR3 reads CASSLPGGSETQYF. The CDR3 DNA sequence: TGCGCCAGCAGCTTGCCGGGGGGATCGGAGACCCAGTACTTC.